These 27 T cell receptor beta chains came from one sample sequenced in a study of blood T cell repertoires in COVID-19. Sequencing used immunoSEQ multiplex PCR; TCRdb keeps in-frame clones, though not all of them. The sample shows more than 110,000 clones, around 89% of them seen only once. Sequenced material: peripheral blood. Every receptor here comes from a woman aged 80 or over with acute or convalescent COVID-19.

Here the CDR3 reads CASSTTGVWETQYF. As DNA, the CDR3 is TGTGCCAGCAGTACCACAGGGGTCTGGGAGACCCAGTACTTC. V is TRBV2 and J is TRBJ2-5; 7 bases line up with TRBD1. This CDR3 is built from 14 residues. Per germline, CDR1 SNHLY and CDR2 FYNNEI. The junction had 8 bases not matched to a gene; V was cut back by 5 bases and J by 5 bases.

V is TRBV7-9 and J is TRBJ1-4; D possibly corresponds to TRBD1 (5 bases). The CDR3 is 18 amino acids. Germline V gives CDR1 SEHNR, CDR2 FQNEAQ (reference sequence). The germline V and J ends were trimmed by 1 base and 8 bases, with 23 bases remaining between them. This CDR3 is CASSLVILSAGLHEKLFF. The CDR3 DNA reads as TGTGCCAGCAGCTTAGTTATTTTGTCTGCAGGGTTACACGAAAAACTGTTTTTT.

A single count supports this clone. The gene calls are TRBV12-3 or TRBV12-4 and TRBJ1-6, with 7 bases lining up with TRBD1. This CDR3 comprises 13 residues. V lost 4 bases to trimming and J lost 7 bases; unmatched junction nucleotides: 1. CDR3 nucleotides: TGTGCCAGCAGTTCGACAGGGAATTCACCCCTCCACTTT. This codes for CASSSTGNSPLHF.

The V call is TRBV4-1, the J call TRBJ1-1, with D hard to call. Germline lookup yields CDR1 MGHRA and CDR2 YSYEKL. Trimming pared 4 bases from V and 5 bases from J, leaving 14 bases between. The CDR3 sequence is 14 residues long. The CDR3 coding sequence is TGCGCCAGCAGCCTTCCTATAAGAGGTACTGAAGCTTTCTTT. Translated, it gives CASSLPIRGTEAFF.

This sequence joins TRBV29-1 and TRBJ1-1; D unclear. The CDR3 covers 14 residues. Germline V gene data show CDR1 as SQVTM and CDR2 as ANQGSEA. With 7 bases removed from V and 2 bases from J, the gap between germline ends came to 17 bases. The CDR3 DNA is TGCAGCGGGGAGCGCTGGGGTCCTAACACTGAAGCTTTCTTT. Its protein is CSGERWGPNTEAFF.

The J gene is TRBJ2-7, the V gene TRBV6-5; D is possibly TRBD2 (6 bases). V was cut by 5 bases and J by 3 bases, with 11 bases left in between. This CDR3 is built from 13 residues. The germline V gene has CDR1 MNHEY and CDR2 SVGAGI. CDR3 residues: CASSSGLGYEQYF. The CDR3 DNA reads TGTGCCAGCAGTAGCGGGTTAGGCTACGAGCAGTACTTC.

The rearrangement joins TRBV20-1 to TRBJ1-3; D is uncertain. The CDR3 is made up of 14 amino acids. Trimming took off 3 bases at V and 0 bases at J, with 9 bases between the two ends. Germline V gene data show CDR1 as DFQATT and CDR2 as SNEGSKA (reference sequence). The DNA for the CDR3 is TGCAGTGCTAGTCAGTATAACTCTGGAAACACCATATATTTT. Its translation: CSASQYNSGNTIYF.

The rearrangement links TRBV7-8 to TRBJ1-2; D perhaps matches TRBD1 (5 bases). This CDR3 has 14 amino acids. V lost 3 bases, J lost 0 bases, and 8 bases lay in between. The V gene's germline CDR1 is SGHVS and CDR2 FQNEAQ. The CDR3 is CASSFSTANYGYTF. For the CDR3, the DNA is TGTGCCAGCAGCTTTTCGACAGCTAACTATGGCTACACCTTC.

The gene calls are TRBV7-9 and TRBJ1-3, with D possibly TRBD1 on 5 matching bases. V was cut by 1 base and J by 5 bases, with 15 bases left in between. CDR3 size: 16 residues. From germline, CDR1 is SEHNR and CDR2 FQNEAQ (reference sequence). The DNA of the CDR3 is TGTGCCAGCAGCTTAGATCGGGGGGAGGCGAGAAACACCATATATTTT. Its translation is CASSLDRGEARNTIYF.

Only one count was recorded for this clone. The chain couples TRBV21-1 to TRBJ2-5; no check of the table's D call, TRBD1, against the DNA was made. TRBV21-1 is designated a pseudogene. The CDR3 runs to 16 residues. The CDR3 coding sequence is TGTGCCAGCAGCAAAGGGCCTCAGACAGGGGGGGAGACCCAGTACTTC. It encodes CASSKGPQTGGETQYF.

In its sample, this clone was seen once. The chain has TRBV9 and TRBJ2-2, with 10 bases lining up with TRBD2. The trim removed 4 bases at V and 4 bases at J, leaving 10 bases unmatched. The germline V gene encodes CDR1 SGDLS and CDR2 YYNGEE. The CDR3 runs to 17 residues. The CDR3 coding sequence is TGTGCCAGCAGCCCTCTTAGCGGGGGGCTCCGCACCGGGGAGCTGTTTTTT. This sequence encodes CASSPLSGGLRTGELFF.

The CDR3, as DNA: TGCGCCAGCAGCCAACAGATGATGACAACCTATAATTCACCCCTCCACTTT. Residues: CASSQQMMTTYNSPLHF. This sequence joins TRBV5-1 and TRBJ1-6; D is ambiguous. The germline V gene encodes CDR1 SGHRS and CDR2 YFSETQ. The CDR3 totals 17 residues. V was clipped by 4 bases and J by 2 bases, with 16 bases between them.

The rearrangement links TRBV14 to TRBJ2-1; 9 nucleotides align to TRBD1. The CDR3 covers 17 residues. V shed 2 bases, J shed 4 bases, and the junction held 9 bases outside the gene matches. The V gene's germline CDR1 is SGHDN and CDR2 FVKESK. The chain's CDR3 is CASSQLTGTGRYNEQFF. The CDR3 DNA reads TGTGCCAGCAGCCAATTGACCGGGACAGGGAGGTACAATGAGCAGTTCTTC.

Written as DNA, the CDR3 is TGTGCCACCAGTGATCCGCGGGGGGCAGGGAATGAGCAGTTCTTC. As protein: CATSDPRGAGNEQFF. V is TRBV24-1 and J is TRBJ2-1, with 8 bases lining up with TRBD2. CDR3 length: 15 residues. J was trimmed by 7 bases and V by 3 bases; bases with no gene match: 7. Per the germline V gene, CDR1 is KGHDR and CDR2 is SFDVKD.

There are a few counts of this clone. The chain couples TRBV4-1 to TRBJ2-1, with 8 bases matching TRBD1. CDR3 length: 21 amino acids. The germline gives CDR1 MGHRA, CDR2 YSYEKL. With V trimmed by 3 bases and J by 6 bases, 25 bases remained unmatched. In DNA form, the CDR3 reads TGCGCCAGCAGCCACCTACCCCCGGGACAGGCTAACACAATCTTACCCAATGAGCAGTTCTTC. Its translation: CASSHLPPGQANTILPNEQFF.

This clone was seen once. The chain recombines TRBV5-4 with TRBJ1-6; a possible D gene is TRBD1 (6 bases). CDR1 is SGHNT, CDR2 YYREEE, per germline (reference sequence). Trimming stripped 4 bases from V and 2 bases from J, with 16 bases between. The length of the CDR3 is 17 residues. CDR3 DNA: TGTGCCAGCAGCCTGGACCCGGGGGGCACCTATAATTCACCCCTCCACTTT. Amino acids: CASSLDPGGTYNSPLHF. Based on the CDR3 plus reference TRBV5-4 and TRBJ1-6, the full variable domain is ETGVTQSPTHLIKTRGQQVTLRCSSQSGHNTVSWYQQALGQGPQFIFQYYREEENGRGNFPPRFSGLQFPNYSSELNVNALELDDSALYLCASSLDPGGTYNSPLHFGNGTRLTVT.

The V and J genes are TRBV12-3 or TRBV12-4 and TRBJ1-1, with 9 bases aligning to TRBD1. V dropped 1 base and J dropped 11; count of bases not matched to a gene: 2. CDR3 size: 12 residues. The CDR3 loop reads CASSLGGTGAFF. The CDR3 DNA reads TGTGCCAGCAGTTTAGGAGGGACAGGGGCTTTCTTT.

The chain links TRBV5-1 to TRBJ2-1, with 10 bases that match TRBD2. Germline V gene lookup returns CDR1 SGHRS and CDR2 YFSETQ. V lost 0 bases and J lost 8; bases outside the gene matches: 5. This CDR3 spans 15 amino acids. The CDR3 here is CASSLVSGGHHEQFF. CDR3 DNA: TGCGCCAGCAGCTTGGTTAGCGGGGGGCACCATGAGCAGTTCTTC. Based on the CDR3 plus reference TRBV5-1 and TRBJ2-1, the full variable domain is KAGVTQTPRYLIKTRGQQVTLSCSPISGHRSVSWYQQTPGQGLQFLFEYFSETQRNKGNFPGRFSGRQFSNSRSEMNVSTLELGDSALYLCASSLVSGGHHEQFFGPGTRLTVL.

The CDR3 nucleotides read TGTGCCAGCAGCCCGCAGGGGACGGCTAATGAAAAACTGTTTTTT. Translated, it gives CASSPQGTANEKLFF. The chain joins TRBV7-2 to TRBJ1-4, with a weak D call TRBD1 (6 bases). CDR1 and CDR2 from the germline V gene are SGHTA and FQGNSA. Trimming took off 5 bases at V and 3 bases at J, with 13 bases between the two ends. CDR3 length: 15 residues.

CDR3 sequence (DNA): TGTGCCAGCAGCTTAGAGGATGGTGGGCTTTCACCCCTCCACTTT. The encoded protein is CASSLEDGGLSPLHF. The chain is built from TRBV7-2 and TRBJ1-6; no firm D call. This CDR3 has 15 residues. Germline CDR1 is SGHTA and CDR2 is FQGNSA. The V end lost 1 base, the J end lost 9 bases, and 13 bases lay between the germline ends.

The CDR3 protein is CASSPLGTGGNQPQHF. Written as DNA, the CDR3 is TGTGCCAGCAGCCCCCTAGGGACAGGGGGCAATCAGCCCCAGCATTTT. The V and J genes are TRBV7-8 and TRBJ1-5; 10 nucleotides agree with TRBD1. Germline CDR1 reads SGHVS; CDR2 reads FQNEAQ. CDR3 length: 16 residues. With 5 bases clipped from V and 2 bases from J, the junction kept 6 bases outside the gene matches.

The rearrangement joins TRBV7-2 to TRBJ2-5; 10 bases are a match to TRBD2. V shed 1 base and J 5 bases; nucleotides not matched to a gene: 7. Germline V gene data show CDR1 as SGHTA and CDR2 as FQGNSA. CDR3 size: 16 residues. CDR3 DNA sequence: TGTGCCAGCAGCTTAGGCCCGACTAGCGGGCAGGAGACCCAGTACTTC. This gives the protein CASSLGPTSGQETQYF.

The V gene is TRBV6-6, the J gene TRBJ1-1, with 9 bases fitting TRBD1. The CDR3 totals 17 residues. V lost 5 bases to trimming and J lost 4 bases; unmatched junction nucleotides: 14. Germline CDR1 is MNHNY and CDR2 is SVGAGI (reference sequence). In nucleotides, the CDR3 is TGTGCCAGCAGTCTACGGGGGGGGACAGGGCTGTCCACTGAAGCTTTCTTT. Amino acids: CASSLRGGTGLSTEAFF.

This chain links TRBV18 with TRBJ1-2; 10 positions match TRBD1. The V segment lost 3 bases and the J segment 8 bases; nucleotides outside the gene matches: 9. This CDR3 contains 15 residues. CDR1 and CDR2 from the germline V gene are KGHSH and LQKENI. This CDR3 is CASSPRTGGVEGYTF. CDR3 nucleotide sequence: TGTGCCAGCTCACCGCGGACAGGGGGTGTGGAAGGCTACACCTTC.

The chain is built from TRBV2 and TRBJ2-2, with TRBD1 identical over 7 bases. This CDR3 has 13 amino acids. V lost 6 bases to trimming and J lost 4 bases; unmatched junction nucleotides: 2. The germline CDR1 and CDR2 sequences are SNHLY and FYNNEI. The CDR3 is CASRGQITGELFF. CDR3 sequence (DNA): TGTGCCAGCAGGGGACAGATCACCGGGGAGCTGTTTTTT.

The J gene is TRBJ1-2, the V gene TRBV15; D is uncertain. V dropped 4 bases and J dropped 0 bases, with 9 bases sitting between them. This CDR3 comprises 14 residues. The germline gives CDR1 LNHNV, CDR2 YYDKDF (reference sequence). The chain's CDR3 is CATSTGITNYGYTF. The CDR3 DNA sequence: TGTGCCACCAGCACGGGGATCACTAACTATGGCTACACCTTC.

This chain's CDR3 is CASSPTTNYGYTF. The CDR3 bases are TGTGCCAGCTCACCGACAACTAACTATGGCTACACCTTC. The chain combines TRBV18 with TRBJ1-2, with D unresolved. This CDR3 is built from 13 residues. Germline V gives CDR1 KGHSH, CDR2 LQKENI. V gave up 3 bases and J gave up 0 bases, with 5 bases separating them.